Detailed here is one T cell receptor beta chain. Its specificity is not known. The data were obtained in a study of cytotoxic CD8 clonotypes in ibrutinib-treated CLL. Overall study: Patients attained some 24 partial and 2 complete responses; at median around 5.5 years, around 15 remained remitted while roughly 12 progressed. Study results and caveats: Shared public clonotypes were rare, and on treatment they either got smaller or stayed the same. Clonality rose at ibrutinib response, held steady in sustained remission, and fell toward baseline at progression.

Here immunoSEQ multiplex PCR was the method, and the copy in TCRdb shows in-frame clones only, minus some. This sample carries about 22,000 clones, around 74% of them seen once, and the ten largest clones take 6.5% to 8%. The CDR3 consists of 14 residues. Deletions cut 6 bases from V and 5 bases from J, with 16 bases between. Germline V gives CDR1 MDHEN, CDR2 SYDVKM. This chain connects TRBV28 to TRBJ1-2; D remains ambiguous. The specimen was PBMCs, collected before ibrutinib treatment. This receptor was identified in a human donor with chronic lymphocytic leukemia. The CDR3 nucleotides read TGTGCCAGCAGGGCCCGCGGCAGGATTTATGGCTACACCTTC. The encoded protein is CASRARGRIYGYTF.